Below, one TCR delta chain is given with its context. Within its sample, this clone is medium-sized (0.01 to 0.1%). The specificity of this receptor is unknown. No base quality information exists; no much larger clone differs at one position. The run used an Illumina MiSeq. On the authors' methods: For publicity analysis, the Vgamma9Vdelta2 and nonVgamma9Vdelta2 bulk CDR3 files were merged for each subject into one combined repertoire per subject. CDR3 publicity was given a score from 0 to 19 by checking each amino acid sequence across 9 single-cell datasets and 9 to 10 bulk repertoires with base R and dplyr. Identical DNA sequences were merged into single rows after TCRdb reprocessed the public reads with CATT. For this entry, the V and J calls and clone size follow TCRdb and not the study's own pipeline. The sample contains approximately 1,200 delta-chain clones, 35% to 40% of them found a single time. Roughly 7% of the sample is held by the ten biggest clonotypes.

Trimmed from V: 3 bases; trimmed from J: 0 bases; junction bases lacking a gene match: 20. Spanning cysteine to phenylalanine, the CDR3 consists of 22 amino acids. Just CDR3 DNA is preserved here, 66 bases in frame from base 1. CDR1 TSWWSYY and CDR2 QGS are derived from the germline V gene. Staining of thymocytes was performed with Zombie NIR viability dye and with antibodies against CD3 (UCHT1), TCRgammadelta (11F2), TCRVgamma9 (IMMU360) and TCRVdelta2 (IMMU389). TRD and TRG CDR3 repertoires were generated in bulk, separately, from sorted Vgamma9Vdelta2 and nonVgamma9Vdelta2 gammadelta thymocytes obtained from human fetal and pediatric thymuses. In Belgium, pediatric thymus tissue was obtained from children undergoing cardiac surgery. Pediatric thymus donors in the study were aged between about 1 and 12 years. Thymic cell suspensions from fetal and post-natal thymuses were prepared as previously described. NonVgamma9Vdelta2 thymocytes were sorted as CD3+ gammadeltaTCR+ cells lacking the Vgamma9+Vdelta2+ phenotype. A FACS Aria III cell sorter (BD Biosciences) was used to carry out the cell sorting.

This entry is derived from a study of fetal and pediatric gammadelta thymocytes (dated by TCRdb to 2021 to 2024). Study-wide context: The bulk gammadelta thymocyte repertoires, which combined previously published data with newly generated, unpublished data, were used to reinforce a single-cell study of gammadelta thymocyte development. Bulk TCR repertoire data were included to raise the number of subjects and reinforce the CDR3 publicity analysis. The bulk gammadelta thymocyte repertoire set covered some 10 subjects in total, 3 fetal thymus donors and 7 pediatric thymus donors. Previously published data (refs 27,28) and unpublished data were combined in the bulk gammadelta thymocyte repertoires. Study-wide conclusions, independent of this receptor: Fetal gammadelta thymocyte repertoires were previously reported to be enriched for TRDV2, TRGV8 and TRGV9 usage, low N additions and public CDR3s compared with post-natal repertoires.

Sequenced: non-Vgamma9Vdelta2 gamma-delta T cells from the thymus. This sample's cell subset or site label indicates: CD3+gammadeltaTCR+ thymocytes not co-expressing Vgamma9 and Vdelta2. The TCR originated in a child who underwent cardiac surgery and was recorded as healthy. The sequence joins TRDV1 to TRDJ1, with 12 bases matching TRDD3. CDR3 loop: CALGDPNPVLGDTALYTDKLIF. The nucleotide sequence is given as TGTGCTCTTGGGGACCCTAATCCCGTACTGGGGGATACCGCCCTTTACACCGATAAACTCATCTTT.